This section outlines one T cell receptor (beta chain) sequence together with its context. Its antigen is currently unknown. Other DNA sequences in the same sample also yield this CDR3. CDR1 and CDR2 from the germline V gene are SGHAT and FQNNGV. The CDR3 has 14 amino acids. Trimming pared 5 bases from V and 2 bases from J, leaving 12 bases between. The study sampled nominally healthy donors, though unrecorded immune exposures were likely. The entry originates in a study of cytomegalovirus exposure and HLA in healthy donors. The study's findings and limits: Later analysis demonstrated an association between a missense DCLRE1C variant and TCR beta V- and J-gene trimming. Another analysis was done later, and it associated roughly 15,000 TCR beta sequences with HLA alleles at 0.05 false discovery rate.

60 Vbeta and 13 Jbeta primers were used in PCR. The table came from immunoSEQ multiplex PCR; TCRdb's copy has only in-frame clones and leaves some out. The sample lists some 150,000 clones, 85% seen once, with roughly 2.3% in the top ten. Specimen: PBMCs. The TCR sequence derives from a woman aged 18 to 35 in good health and CMV-seronegative. The V gene is TRBV11-2, the J gene TRBJ2-5; a possible D gene is TRBD2 (6 bases). The CDR3 here is CASSLGGSQETQYF. The CDR3 region has the DNA TGTGCCAGCAGCCTAGGAGGGAGTCAAGAGACCCAGTACTTC.